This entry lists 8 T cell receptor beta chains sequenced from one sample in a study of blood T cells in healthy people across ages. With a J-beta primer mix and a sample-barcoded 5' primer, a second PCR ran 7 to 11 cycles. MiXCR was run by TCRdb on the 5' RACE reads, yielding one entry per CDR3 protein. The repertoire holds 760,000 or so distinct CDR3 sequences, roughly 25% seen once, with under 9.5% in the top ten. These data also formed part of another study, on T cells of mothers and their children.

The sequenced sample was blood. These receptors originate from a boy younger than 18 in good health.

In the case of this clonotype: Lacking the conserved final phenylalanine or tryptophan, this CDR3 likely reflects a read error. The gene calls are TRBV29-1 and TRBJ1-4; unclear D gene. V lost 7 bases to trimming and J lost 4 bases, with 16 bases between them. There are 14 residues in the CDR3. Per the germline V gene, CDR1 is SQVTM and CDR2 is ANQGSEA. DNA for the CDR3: TGCAGCGCTGCCCTCCTCGGTGGTAATGAAAAACTGTTTTAT. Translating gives CSAALLGGNEKLFY.

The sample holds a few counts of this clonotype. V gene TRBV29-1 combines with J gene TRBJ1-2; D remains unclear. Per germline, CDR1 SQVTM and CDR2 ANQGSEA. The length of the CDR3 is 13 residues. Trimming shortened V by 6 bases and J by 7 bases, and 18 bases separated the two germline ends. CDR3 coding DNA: TGCAGCGTGACCCAGGTCCGTGGAAGTGGCTACACCTTC. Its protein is CSVTQVRGSGYTF.

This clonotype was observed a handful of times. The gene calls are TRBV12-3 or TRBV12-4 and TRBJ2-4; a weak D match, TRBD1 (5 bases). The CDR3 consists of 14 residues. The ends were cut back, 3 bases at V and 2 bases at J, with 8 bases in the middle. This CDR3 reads CASSLAGTKNIQYF. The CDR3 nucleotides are TGTGCCAGCAGTTTGGCAGGGACCAAAAACATTCAGTACTTC.

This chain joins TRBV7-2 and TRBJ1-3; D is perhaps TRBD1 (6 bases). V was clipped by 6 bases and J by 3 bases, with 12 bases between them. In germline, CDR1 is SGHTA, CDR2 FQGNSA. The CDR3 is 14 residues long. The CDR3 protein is CASSSRGNGNTIYF. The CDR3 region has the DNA TGTGCCAGCAGTTCAAGGGGGAATGGAAACACCATATATTTT.

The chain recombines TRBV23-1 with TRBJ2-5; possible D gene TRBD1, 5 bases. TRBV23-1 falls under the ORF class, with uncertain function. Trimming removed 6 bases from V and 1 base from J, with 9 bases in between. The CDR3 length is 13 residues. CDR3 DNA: TGCGCCAGCAGAAGACAGCCCCAAGAGACCCAGTACTTC. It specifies CASRRQPQETQYF.

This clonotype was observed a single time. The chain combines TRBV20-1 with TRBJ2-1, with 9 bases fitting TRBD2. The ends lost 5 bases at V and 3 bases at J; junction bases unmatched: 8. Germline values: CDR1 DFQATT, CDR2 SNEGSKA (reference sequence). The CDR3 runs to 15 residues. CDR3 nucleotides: TGCAGTGCTGGACAACTAGCGGGCGGCTACAATGAGCAGTTCTTC. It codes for CSAGQLAGGYNEQFF.

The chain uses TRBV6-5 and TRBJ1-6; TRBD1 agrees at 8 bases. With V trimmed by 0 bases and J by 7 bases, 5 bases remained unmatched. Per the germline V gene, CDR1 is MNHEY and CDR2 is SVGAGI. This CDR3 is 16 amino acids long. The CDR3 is CASSYSGTGGNSPLHF. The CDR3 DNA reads TGTGCCAGCAGTTACTCAGGCACAGGGGGGAATTCACCCCTCCACTTT.

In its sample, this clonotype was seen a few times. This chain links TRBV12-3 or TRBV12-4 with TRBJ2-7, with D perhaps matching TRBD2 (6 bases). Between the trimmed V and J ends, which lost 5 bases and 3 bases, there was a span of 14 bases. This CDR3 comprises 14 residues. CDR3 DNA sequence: TGTGCCAGCAGTCCGGGAGCCCCAAGCTACGAGCAGTACTTC. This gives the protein CASSPGAPSYEQYF.